The 9 T cell receptor beta chains in this list originate from one sample, sequenced in a study of OX40 agonist ivuxolimab in advanced cancers. Profiling relied on immunoSEQ multiplex PCR, and the TCRdb table lists in-frame clones only, not all of them. The profile shows about 50,000 clones, approximately 86% of them singletons. Sequences were derived from CD4+ or CD8+ T cells sorted from blood, sampled in a trial of the OX40 agonist ivuxolimab. The receptor source for this set is an adult with an advanced solid tumor such as melanoma, head and neck, liver or kidney cancer.

This chain uses TRBV6-6 with TRBJ2-2; D is uncertain. The germline V and J ends were trimmed by 7 bases and 2 bases, with 17 bases remaining between them. The CDR3 length is 16 residues. The germline V gene has CDR1 MNHNY and CDR2 SVGAGI (reference sequence). CDR3: CASIPLAGFNTGELFF. Here the CDR3 DNA reads TGTGCCAGCATTCCCCTGGCCGGGTTCAACACCGGGGAGCTGTTTTTT.

The chain links TRBV28 to TRBJ1-5; 12 nucleotides agree with TRBD1. J was trimmed by 1 base and V by 1 base; bases with no gene match: 14. The CDR3 spans 21 residues. Germline loops: CDR1 MDHEN, CDR2 SYDVKM. DNA for the CDR3: TGTGCCAGCAGTTTATCCGCCGCGTTGGGACAGGGGGCGTTGAGCAATCAGCCCCAGCATTTT. Amino acid sequence: CASSLSAALGQGALSNQPQHF.

This chain links TRBV7-9 with TRBJ2-7, with 7 nucleotides matching TRBD1. The germline CDR1 and CDR2 sequences are SEHNR and FQNEAQ (reference sequence). The CDR3 totals 13 residues. J lost 3 bases, V lost 5 bases, and 4 bases had no gene match. CDR3 coding DNA: TGTGCCAGCAGCCAACAGGGGATCTACGAGCAGTACTTC. Translating gives CASSQQGIYEQYF.

J is TRBJ2-5 and V is TRBV19, with 8 bases fitting TRBD2. The CDR3 runs to 16 residues. Per the germline V gene, CDR1 is LNHDA and CDR2 is SQIVND (reference sequence). With V trimmed by 5 bases and J by 2 bases, 10 bases remained unmatched. Written as DNA, the CDR3 is TGTGCCAGTAGTGGGGAGCGGGAGCAGGGTCAAGAGACCCAGTACTTC. It encodes CASSGEREQGQETQYF. The variable domain in full, with the rest retrieved from reference TRBV19 and TRBJ2-5, is DGGITQSPKYLFRKEGQNVTLSCEQNLNHDAMYWYRQDPGQGLRLIYYSQIVNDFQKGDIAEGYSVSREKKESFPLTVTSAQKNPTAFYLCASSGEREQGQETQYFGPGTRLLVL.

The V call is TRBV11-2, the J call TRBJ1-2; D might be TRBD1 (5 bases). The CDR3 covers 14 residues. The germline gives CDR1 SGHAT, CDR2 FQNNGV. Trimming took 3 bases from V and 8 from J, leaving 16 bases between them. The CDR3 coding sequence is TGTGCCAGCAGCTTGACAAGACCAGGGCAAGGCTACACCTTC. Protein: CASSLTRPGQGYTF.

The chain joins TRBV9 to TRBJ2-3; TRBD1 matches 7 bases. V gave up 4 bases and J gave up 0 bases; unmatched junction bases: 5. From germline, CDR1 is SGDLS and CDR2 YYNGEE. The CDR3 has 15 amino acids. The CDR3 loop reads CASSRGTDSTDTQYF. The CDR3 DNA reads as TGTGCCAGCAGCCGAGGGACAGACAGCACAGATACGCAGTATTTT. The whole variable domain, remainder taken from reference TRBV9 and TRBJ2-3, is DSGVTQTPKHLITATGQRVTLRCSPRSGDLSVYWYQQSLDQGLQFLIQYYNGEERAKGNILERFSAQQFPDLHSELNLSSLELGDSALYFCASSRGTDSTDTQYFGPGTRLTVL.

CDR3: CASSGRLSYEQYF. CDR3 DNA: TGTGCCAGCAGCGGACGACTCTCCTACGAGCAGTACTTC. This chain links TRBV9 with TRBJ2-7; D gene unclear. Germline CDR1 is SGDLS and CDR2 is YYNGEE. The ends were cut back, 3 bases at V and 0 bases at J, with 7 bases in the middle. The CDR3 totals 13 residues.

J is TRBJ1-1 and V is TRBV6-1; no definite D call. The CDR3 length is 14 residues. The ends were cut back, 3 bases at V and 4 bases at J, with 12 bases in the middle. Germline V CDR1 and CDR2: MNHNS, SASEGT. CDR3 region: CASSDLRGGTEAFF. In DNA, the CDR3 is TGTGCCAGCAGTGACTTACGGGGAGGCACTGAAGCTTTCTTT.

The chain combines TRBV6-1 with TRBJ2-7; no reliable D call. CDR1 and CDR2 from the germline V gene are MNHNS and SASEGT. Trimming shortened V by 2 bases and J by 2 bases, and 4 bases separated the two germline ends. The CDR3 runs to 12 residues. CDR3 region: CASSELAYEQYF. In DNA form, the CDR3 reads TGTGCCAGCAGTGAACTCGCCTACGAGCAGTACTTC.